Presented here are 10 T cell receptor beta chains from one specimen sequenced in a study of blood T cell repertoires in COVID-19. The table came from immunoSEQ multiplex PCR; TCRdb's copy has only in-frame clones and leaves some out. The table lists approximately 81,000 clones, approximately 89% of them singletons. The sequencing sample was made of peripheral blood. Source of these receptors: a man aged 65-85 years with active or convalescent COVID-19.

The chain is built from TRBV6-6 and TRBJ1-5; TRBD1 matches 8 bases. CDR1 MNHNY and CDR2 SVGAGI come from the germline V gene (reference sequence). V trimming: 7 bases; J trimming: 3 bases; junction bases outside the gene matches: 5. CDR3 length equals 14 residues. CDR3 nucleotides: TGTGCCAGCACAGGGGGCGTTTTCAATCAGCCCCAGCATTTT. Translating gives CASTGGVFNQPQHF.

The count of this clone is one. J is TRBJ1-6 and V is TRBV19, with 10 nucleotides matching TRBD1. The V and J ends lost 7 bases and 10 bases, in that order; junction bases with no gene match: 10. Germline CDR1 is LNHDA and CDR2 is SQIVND (reference sequence). The CDR3 is 15 residues long. In DNA form, the CDR3 reads TGTGCCAGTACGGAAACCGGGACAGGGGCCTCACCCCTCCACTTT. Amino acids: CASTETGTGASPLHF.

The genes are TRBV7-9 and TRBJ2-5; TRBD1 matches at 12 bases. In germline, CDR1 is SEHNR, CDR2 FQNEAQ (reference sequence). The CDR3 is 15 residues long. The ends lost 5 bases at V and 5 bases at J; junction bases unmatched: 6. The CDR3 nucleotides read TGTGCCAGCAGCCCTGGGACAGGGGGCAGCGAGACCCAGTACTTC. It encodes CASSPGTGGSETQYF.

CDR3 DNA sequence: TGTGCCACCAGTGACCTGGGACTAGCGGGGTATGAGCAGTTCTTC. It encodes CATSDLGLAGYEQFF. J is TRBJ2-1 and V is TRBV24-1; the match to TRBD2 covers 13 bases. This CDR3 comprises 15 residues. Germline V gives CDR1 KGHDR, CDR2 SFDVKD. V dropped 4 bases and J dropped 8; count of bases not matched to a gene: 4.

J is TRBJ2-1 and V is TRBV4-3, with 8 bases identical to TRBD2. The CDR3 totals 15 residues. Trimming cost V 4 bases and J 0 bases; bases outside gene matches: 2. Germline CDR1 LGHNA, CDR2 YSLEER. CDR3 protein: CASSPGTSSYNEQFF. CDR3 bases: TGCGCCAGCAGCCCAGGGACTAGCTCCTACAATGAGCAGTTCTTC.

The gene calls are TRBV2 and TRBJ1-1, with a possible D match to TRBD1 (5 bases). This CDR3 is 13 amino acids long. Per germline, CDR1 SNHLY and CDR2 FYNNEI. With 5 bases removed from V and 1 base from J, the gap between germline ends came to 8 bases. The CDR3 sequence: CASSPGPNTEAFF. In DNA form, the CDR3 reads TGTGCCAGCAGTCCAGGGCCGAACACTGAAGCTTTCTTT.

The chain carries TRBV19 and TRBJ2-2; 10 nucleotides align to TRBD1. J lost 4 bases, V lost 1 base, and 3 bases had no gene match. This CDR3 is built from 16 residues. The germline gives CDR1 LNHDA, CDR2 SQIVND (reference sequence). The CDR3 reads CASSIGDRGGTGELFF. CDR3 coding DNA: TGTGCCAGTAGTATAGGGGACAGGGGAGGCACCGGGGAGCTGTTTTTT.

The chain couples TRBV18 to TRBJ2-5; D is uncertain. V was trimmed by 2 bases and J by 7 bases, leaving 11 bases between them. The CDR3 is made up of 13 amino acids. Germline CDR1 KGHSH, CDR2 LQKENI. The CDR3 region is CASSPGRKATQYF. The DNA of the CDR3 is TGTGCCAGCTCACCAGGGCGTAAGGCGACCCAGTACTTC.

This sequence joins TRBV28 and TRBJ2-7, with a possible D match to TRBD2 (5 bases). Germline CDR1 and CDR2: MDHEN and SYDVKM. CDR3 length: 12 residues. Trimming stripped 2 bases from V and 3 bases from J, with 5 bases between. The CDR3 bases are TGTGCCAGCAGTTTACGGGGCTACGAGCAGTACTTC. This codes for CASSLRGYEQYF.

The rearrangement links TRBV11-3 to TRBJ2-1, with 14 positions matching TRBD2. CDR1 is SGHNT and CDR2 is YENEEA in the germline V gene. Germline trimming cut 6 bases from V and 10 bases from J; bases unmatched to any gene: 5. The CDR3 sequence is 14 residues long. The CDR3 DNA reads as TGTGCCAGCAGTCGACTAGCGGGGGGGCACGAGCAGTTCTTC. As protein: CASSRLAGGHEQFF. The full variable domain, its missing parts supplied by reference TRBV11-3 and TRBJ2-1, is EAGVVQSPRYKIIEKKQPVAFWCNPISGHNTLYWYLQNLGQGPELLIRYENEEAVDDSQLPKDRFSAERLKGVDSTLKIQPAELGDSAVYLCASSRLAGGHEQFFGPGTRLTVL.